The clone carrying this T cell receptor beta chain appeared a single time. This specimen belongs to a study of blood T cell repertoires in COVID-19. The CDR3 sequence is 18 residues long. Germline V lookup: CDR1 SGDLS, CDR2 YYNGEE. The trim removed 0 bases at V and 4 bases at J, leaving 14 bases unmatched. Repertoires were generated with immunoSEQ multiplex PCR, while TCRdb's copy carries only in-frame clones and drops some. This table has tens of thousands of clones, 70% to 90% appearing once. Sequenced: peripheral blood. V is TRBV9 and J is TRBJ2-3; TRBD2 aligns across 7 bases. The receptor was derived from a man in his sixties or seventies with acute or convalescent COVID-19. CDR3 loop: CASSVAVSGAARSDTQYF. The CDR3, as DNA: TGTGCCAGCAGCGTAGCAGTGAGCGGGGCGGCCCGGTCAGATACGCAGTATTTT. Drawing the rest from reference TRBV9 and TRBJ2-3, the complete variable domain is DSGVTQTPKHLITATGQRVTLRCSPRSGDLSVYWYQQSLDQGLQFLIQYYNGEERAKGNILERFSAQQFPDLHSELNLSSLELGDSALYFCASSVAVSGAARSDTQYFGPGTRLTVL.